The clone carrying this TCR beta chain was counted between two and nine times. The V gene end was trimmed by 4 bases and the J gene end by 4 bases; junction bases not matched to a gene: 9. Germline assignment: CDR1 WNHNN and CDR2 SYGVQD (reference sequence). The CDR3 spans 16 residues. The sample comes from a study of cytomegalovirus exposure and HLA in healthy donors. Sequencing was performed with immunoSEQ multiplex PCR; in TCRdb, only in-frame clones are kept and a portion is missing. The sample yields roughly 90,000 clones, around 84% seen once. The sequence came from a young man in good health and CMV-seropositive. What was sequenced was PBMCs. The chain combines TRBV10-1 with TRBJ2-3, with 9 bases lining up with TRBD2. This chain's CDR3 is CASSVRVAGVSDTQYF. The DNA for the CDR3 is TGCGCCAGCAGTGTAAGGGTAGCGGGAGTATCAGATACGCAGTATTTT.